The TCR beta chain under discussion was sequenced for a study of radiotherapy plus CTLA-4 blockade in lung cancer. This clone was observed a single time. What it recognizes is unknown. Clones were sequenced by immunoSEQ multiplex PCR, and TCRdb holds only the in-frame ones, with some missing. The data hold 51,000 or so clones, with 70% to 90% observed a single time. This CDR3 spans 14 amino acids. In germline, CDR1 is PRHDT, CDR2 FYEKMQ (reference sequence). V lost 5 bases and J lost 3, with 12 bases in between. Study-level points and caveats: Strongest reported response predictors: early blood clone changes and post-radiation interferon-beta. An expansion of tumor-derived TCR clones occurred in blood after radiotherapy plus ipilimumab.

This TCR came from a human donor with non-small cell lung cancer whose response to radiotherapy plus ipilimumab could not be evaluated. The chain carries TRBV13 and TRBJ2-3; D is unclear. This specimen consisted of peripheral blood, obtained from a patient treated with radiotherapy plus ipilimumab. CDR3: CASSLLSVTDTQYF. The CDR3 DNA sequence: TGTGCCAGCAGCCTGCTCAGCGTGACAGATACGCAGTATTTT.